Following are 19 T cell receptor beta chains from one sample sequenced in a study of cytomegalovirus exposure and HLA in healthy donors. Amplification used 60 Vbeta primers and 13 Jbeta primers. Sequencing was performed with immunoSEQ multiplex PCR; in TCRdb, only in-frame clones are kept and a portion is missing. The table has 200,000 to 250,000 clones, roughly four fifths seen once; the top ten hold roughly 0.58%. The source material was PBMCs. The receptors derive from a woman aged 40 to 49 in good health and CMV-seronegative.

CDR3 coding DNA: TGTGCCAGCAGCTTTACTAGCGGGGGCCTGGGACGCACAGATACGCAGTATTTT. Amino acid sequence: CASSFTSGGLGRTDTQYF. This chain links TRBV7-3 with TRBJ2-3; TRBD2 aligns across 11 bases. With 3 bases clipped from V and 1 base from J, the junction kept 9 bases outside the gene matches. The CDR3 consists of 18 residues. Germline V gene lookup returns CDR1 SGHTA and CDR2 FQGTGA.

This clone appeared a few times. The V and J genes are TRBV11-2 and TRBJ2-7, with 9 positions matching TRBD2. The length of the CDR3 is 14 residues. CDR1 and CDR2 (germline): SGHAT, FQNNGV. With 2 bases clipped from V and 5 bases from J, the junction kept 4 bases outside the gene matches. CDR3 bases: TGTGCCAGCAGCTTATTTCCTAGCGGGGACGAGCAGTACTTC. It is translated as CASSLFPSGDEQYF.

This chain links TRBV12-2 with TRBJ1-4; the table's D gene call, TRBD1, was not cross checked with the DNA. TRBV12-2 is marked as a pseudogene. This CDR3 has 20 residues. The CDR3 DNA reads as TGTGCAAGTCGCCCCGGGTCGGACAGGAGCCCCTATCACGCTAATGAAAAACTGTTTTTT. It codes for CASRPGSDRSPYHANEKLFF.

V usage is TRBV2 and J usage is TRBJ1-6; 9 nucleotides align to TRBD1. CDR3 length: 14 amino acids. Trimming cost V 6 bases and J 6 bases; bases outside gene matches: 3. Germline V lookup: CDR1 SNHLY, CDR2 FYNNEI. CDR3 sequence (DNA): TGTGCCAGCAGGTTGACAGGGGGTAATTCACCCCTCCACTTT. It specifies CASRLTGGNSPLHF.

This clone showed up just a few times. The chain is built from TRBV5-1 and TRBJ1-1, with 8 bases fitting TRBD1. V lost 4 bases, J lost 1 base, and 3 bases stayed unmatched. CDR3 length: 14 amino acids. Germline CDR1 is SGHRS and CDR2 is YFSETQ. This chain's CDR3 is CASSPGTGNTEAFF. For the CDR3, the DNA is TGCGCCAGCAGCCCTGGGACAGGGAACACTGAAGCTTTCTTT.

The rearrangement links TRBV7-6 to TRBJ1-2; the D is unclear. This CDR3 has 13 amino acids. V was shortened by 1 base and J by 2 bases, with 5 bases between the two germline ends. Germline V gene lookup returns CDR1 SGHVS and CDR2 FNYEAQ. The CDR3 protein is CASSLEENYGYTF. For the CDR3, the DNA is TGTGCCAGCAGCTTAGAGGAGAACTATGGCTACACCTTC. The variable domain in full, with the rest retrieved from reference TRBV7-6 and TRBJ1-2, is GAGVSQSPRYKVTKRGQDVALRCDPISGHVSLYWYRQALGQGPEFLTYFNYEAQQDKSGLPNDRFSAERPEGSISTLTIQRTEQRDSAMYRCASSLEENYGYTFGSGTRLTVV.

V and J are TRBV2 and TRBJ2-5; unclear D gene. Germline-derived CDR1 and CDR2 are SNHLY and FYNNEI. V was clipped by 6 bases and J by 5 bases, with 13 bases between them. There are 13 residues in the CDR3. In DNA form, the CDR3 reads TGTGCCAGCAGGAGCTCACGTACGGAGACCCAGTACTTC. As protein: CASRSSRTETQYF.

The chain is built from TRBV7-8 and TRBJ2-3; 8 nucleotides line up with TRBD1. V dropped 5 bases and J dropped 3; count of bases not matched to a gene: 10. Germline assignment: CDR1 SGHVS and CDR2 FQNEAQ. The CDR3 has 16 amino acids. CDR3 DNA: TGTGCCAGCAGCCCTATAAGGACAGGGTGGACAGATACGCAGTATTTT. Translating gives CASSPIRTGWTDTQYF.

The chain is built from TRBV7-9 and TRBJ1-4, with D possibly being TRBD1 (5 bases). The germline CDR1 and CDR2 sequences are SEHNR and FQNEAQ (reference sequence). Trimming took off 5 bases at V and 7 bases at J, with 14 bases between the two ends. This CDR3 has 14 amino acids. The CDR3 DNA is TGTGCCAGCAGCCCAGGGTTCGTAGGTGAAAAACTGTTTTTT. This encodes CASSPGFVGEKLFF.

This sequence joins TRBV4-1 and TRBJ2-1; TRBD2 aligns across 14 bases. The V gene end was trimmed by 0 bases and the J gene end by 7 bases; junction bases not matched to a gene: 5. CDR3 length: 17 residues. The germline gives CDR1 MGHRA, CDR2 YSYEKL. The CDR3 sequence: CASSQDLRLAGGNEQFF. CDR3 sequence (DNA): TGCGCCAGCAGCCAAGATTTGCGACTAGCGGGGGGGAATGAGCAGTTCTTC.

The V gene is TRBV7-9, the J gene TRBJ2-3; D might be TRBD2 (7 bases). V lost 3 bases and J lost 1, with 11 bases in between. Per the germline V gene, CDR1 is SEHNR and CDR2 is FQNEAQ (reference sequence). The CDR3 sequence is 15 residues long. The CDR3 nucleotides read TGTGCCAGCAGCTTGAAGGGGGGGGGCACAGATACGCAGTATTTT. It yields the protein CASSLKGGGTDTQYF.

V and J are TRBV27 and TRBJ2-3; 7 bases match TRBD1. Trimming removed 8 bases from V and 7 bases from J; junction bases left unmatched: 12. The CDR3 spans 14 residues. Germline CDR1 is MNHEY and CDR2 is SMNVEV (reference sequence). This CDR3 is CASDKGAVINTQYF. The CDR3 region has the DNA TGTGCCAGCGATAAGGGGGCCGTCATAAATACGCAGTATTTT.

In the case of this clone: The germline gene is not matched at one end of the junction; a read error may be the cause. This chain uses TRBV7-7 with TRBJ2-7, with D unclear. In germline, CDR1 is SSHAT, CDR2 FNYEAQ (reference sequence). The CDR3 extends over 13 amino acids. The CDR3 spells CASSLGIAYEQSF. The DNA for the CDR3 is TGTGCTAGCAGCTTAGGTATAGCCTACGAGCAGTCCTTC.

The chain employs TRBV5-6 and TRBJ1-5, with D perhaps TRBD1 (6 bases). The CDR3 runs to 14 residues. CDR1 and CDR2 from the germline V gene are SGHDT and YYEEEE. The germline V and J ends were trimmed by 3 bases and 1 base, with 8 bases remaining between them. The DNA of the CDR3 is TGTGCCAGCAGCTGGGGACACAGCAATCAGCCCCAGCATTTT. Amino acids: CASSWGHSNQPQHF.

The rearrangement uses TRBV6-6 and TRBJ1-1, with D hard to call. The ends were cut back, 5 bases at V and 2 bases at J, with 12 bases in the middle. Germline V CDR1 and CDR2: MNHNY, SVGAGI (reference sequence). The CDR3 spans 14 residues. The CDR3 here is CASSPGPGNTEAFF. The CDR3 bases are TGTGCCAGCAGTCCAGGACCGGGAAACACTGAAGCTTTCTTT.

Many counts were recorded for this clone. The V call is TRBV6-5, the J call TRBJ2-5; TRBD2 might be the D (5 bases). This CDR3 spans 13 amino acids. V was pared by 7 bases and J by 2 bases, with 11 bases between. Germline CDR1 is MNHEY and CDR2 is SVGAGI. The CDR3 region is CASTLPGQETQYF. DNA of the CDR3: TGTGCCAGCACCTTACCGGGGCAAGAGACCCAGTACTTC.

The chain has TRBV7-8 and TRBJ2-5, with D perhaps matching TRBD2 (5 bases). The germline V gene has CDR1 SGHVS and CDR2 FQNEAQ. The CDR3 is 14 amino acids. The V end lost 7 bases, the J end lost 0 bases, and 12 bases lay between the germline ends. CDR3 region: CASTPTGNQETQYF. DNA for the CDR3: TGTGCCAGCACACCGACGGGAAACCAAGAGACCCAGTACTTC.

The chain joins TRBV18 to TRBJ2-7; D remains unclear. V shed 2 bases and J shed 3 bases, with 8 bases lying between them. This CDR3 contains 13 residues. Per germline, CDR1 KGHSH and CDR2 LQKENI. DNA of the CDR3: TGTGCCAGCTCACCAACCTTCGGCTACGAGCAGTACTTC. This translates into CASSPTFGYEQYF.

The chain carries TRBV10-3 and TRBJ2-7; 8 nucleotides line up with TRBD2. This CDR3 has 15 residues. Germline V gives CDR1 ENHRY, CDR2 SYGVKD. V lost 3 bases, J lost 3 bases, and 7 bases stayed unmatched. In DNA, the CDR3 is TGTGCCATCAGTGAAGGTCGGGGGGGCCTCTACGAGCAGTACTTC. Protein sequence: CAISEGRGGLYEQYF.